The clone carrying this T cell receptor beta chain was seen a few times. Its target is unknown. This entry is derived from a study of beta chain features in type 1 diabetes. Study results and caveats: Insertion counts at VDJ junctions were lower in type 1 diabetes patients, who also showed more deletions there. Among patients with Type 1 diabetes, TCRB CDR3s were moderately but significantly shorter in every one of the four CD4+ subsets. Whether HLA type affects TCRB rearrangement stayed undetermined in the present work.

The CDR3 spans 13 residues. Germline V gene lookup returns CDR1 KGHSH and CDR2 LQKENI. J was trimmed by 5 bases and V by 4 bases; bases with no gene match: 4. Every bit of the isolated RNA underwent reverse transcription, so sequencing read expressed TCRB transcripts. Profiled with immunoSEQ multiplex PCR; TCRdb holds only in-frame clones, not every one. The sample contains around 50,000 clones, approximately 40% of which appear only once. Every donor provided one heparinised blood draw, which averaged approximately 100 mL. Populations isolated by sorting all had purity greater than 95%. The rearrangement uses TRBV18 and TRBJ1-2; 7 bases are shared with TRBD1. The TCR was taken from a man aged 30 to 39 with type 1 diabetes. Sequenced sample: stem cell memory CD4+ T cells from blood. CDR3 DNA sequence: TGTGCCAGCTCACTTGGGACAGAGTATGGCTACACCTTC. Translated: CASSLGTEYGYTF.